The source of this T cell receptor beta chain is a study of regulatory T cells in long-lasting Graves disease. Time point given: persistent/refractory GD, antithyroid drugs over 5 years with positive TRAb. PBMC-extracted RNA yielded the TCR library. Graves' disease was diagnosed by American Thyroid Association guidelines. An endocrinology unit in Xi'an, China, supplied the patients. Study observations and caveats: The study examined only peripheral blood, not thyroid tissue. Accuracy could have been hurt by small sample size.

This CDR3 contains 14 residues. Germline V lookup: CDR1 LGHDT, CDR2 YNNKEL (reference sequence). With 8 bases clipped from V and 2 bases from J, the junction kept 8 bases outside the gene matches. This clonotype was counted many times. Its matching antigen is unknown. Relying on iRepertoire HTBI primers and Arm-PCR of CDR3 regions, the team built TCR beta libraries. MiXCR, run by TCRdb on the multiplex PCR reads, gives a single entry per CDR3 protein. The data hold approximately 380,000 distinct CDR3 sequences, with roughly 20% observed a single time. This sequence was found in a female donor with Graves disease. The V gene is TRBV3-1, the J gene TRBJ2-7; TRBD2 matches 8 bases. The sample was peripheral blood mononuclear cells (PBMCs), taken when the disease was refractory, from a patient treated with antithyroid drugs. The CDR3 nucleotides read TGTGCCAGCTCACCGGGACTAGAAGCCTACGAGCAGTACTTC. Its translation is CASSPGLEAYEQYF.